The 32 T cell receptor beta chains listed next were all sequenced from one sample in a study of T cells after yellow fever vaccination (dated by TCRdb to the late 2010s). Explained via the paper, the treatment or condition label denotes: live attenuated yellow fever vaccine strain. The library was obtained by 5' RACE. Sequencing instrument: Illumina NovaSeq 6000. TCRdb redid the processing of the public reads, applying fastp at Q25 and MiXCR, and retained in-frame beta chains. Each CDR3 protein appears once, grouped with its most common genes and DNA. The sample yields some 260,000 distinct CDR3 sequences; roughly 4.8% were counted once. The top ten hold under 3.5% of the sample. The starting material was CD4+ T cells sorted from PBMCs, obtained on the day of the yellow fever booster vaccination. The receptor source for this set is a man aged 18 to 30 who received the YFV17D yellow fever vaccine.

This clonotype was counted ten times or more. This sequence joins TRBV25-1 and TRBJ1-5; no definite D call. The CDR3 totals 16 residues. Trimming removed 2 bases from V and 0 bases from J, with 11 bases in between. Germline loops: CDR1 MGHDK, CDR2 SYGVNS. CDR3 coding DNA: TGTGCCAGCAGTGAAACAGCCAGTCTTAGCAATCAGCCCCAGCATTTT. This encodes CASSETASLSNQPQHF.

The chain employs TRBV27 and TRBJ2-5; 10 nucleotides match TRBD2. Trimming cost V 6 bases and J 3 bases; bases outside gene matches: 10. The CDR3 runs to 16 residues. Germline V gene data show CDR1 as MNHEY and CDR2 as SMNVEV (reference sequence). The CDR3 reads CASSRGLLAGEETQYF. In nucleotides, the CDR3 is TGTGCCAGCAGCCGAGGCCTCCTAGCGGGGGAAGAGACCCAGTACTTC.

This clonotype was seen a few times. A single base separates this from a much larger clone, so it may be a read error. J is TRBJ2-5 and V is TRBV2; possible D gene TRBD1, 6 bases. This CDR3 is built from 12 residues. Germline assignment: CDR1 SNHLY and CDR2 FYNNEI. V lost 6 bases and J lost 5, with 10 bases in between. The chain's CDR3 is CASSYRDETQYF. DNA for the CDR3: TGTGCCAGCAGCTACAGGGACGAGACCCAGTACTTC.

There are many counts of this clonotype. The gene calls are TRBV5-1 and TRBJ2-2, with D tentatively TRBD2 (6 bases). The V gene lost 0 bases and the J gene lost 2 bases, with 11 bases spanning the gap. The CDR3 runs 16 residues. Germline V gene sequence: CDR1 SGHRS, CDR2 YFSETQ. The CDR3 sequence is CASSLAGGVNTGELFF. CDR3 nucleotide sequence: TGCGCCAGCAGCTTGGCCGGAGGGGTCAACACCGGGGAGCTGTTTTTT.

This clonotype was counted many times. The chain combines TRBV7-3 with TRBJ2-2; TRBD2 might be the D (5 bases). CDR1 SGHTA and CDR2 FQGTGA come from the germline V gene. V lost 6 bases to trimming and J lost 6 bases, with 20 bases between them. The CDR3 runs to 16 residues. CDR3 amino acids: CASSPPNGVLSGELFF. Here the CDR3 DNA reads TGTGCCAGCAGTCCCCCAAACGGGGTCTTATCCGGGGAGCTGTTTTTT.

This clonotype was observed a handful of times. The chain recombines TRBV12-3 or TRBV12-4 with TRBJ2-2; D is possibly TRBD1 (6 bases). Trimming took off 7 bases at V and 8 bases at J, with 14 bases between the two ends. The CDR3 is 13 residues long. The CDR3 sequence: CASNTQGTGELFF. CDR3 in DNA: TGTGCCAGCAACACACAGGGAACGGGGGAGCTGTTTTTT.

The sample holds many counts of this clonotype. The chain combines TRBV7-8 with TRBJ1-6; possibly TRBD1 for D (5 bases). The V gene lost 0 bases and the J gene lost 11 bases, with 11 bases spanning the gap. The germline V gene has CDR1 SGHVS and CDR2 FQNEAQ. This CDR3 is built from 14 residues. CDR3 in DNA: TGTGCCAGCAGCTTAGCGGAATCGGGGGCACCCCTCCACTTT. It translates to CASSLAESGAPLHF.

This clonotype has only a few counts. This chain uses TRBV28 with TRBJ1-1; the D gene is possibly TRBD1 (5 bases). In germline, CDR1 is MDHEN, CDR2 SYDVKM. This CDR3 is built from 15 residues. V was trimmed by 4 bases and J by 4 bases, leaving 16 bases between them. CDR3 in amino acids: CASSSRQRQGTEAFF. CDR3 in DNA: TGTGCCAGCAGTTCCCGGCAGCGCCAGGGCACTGAAGCTTTCTTT.

This clonotype was detected a few times. J is TRBJ1-5 and V is TRBV20-1; D is perhaps TRBD1 (6 bases). V shed 5 bases and J shed 1 base, with 15 bases lying between them. The germline gives CDR1 DFQATT, CDR2 SNEGSKA (reference sequence). The length of the CDR3 is 15 residues. The CDR3 DNA reads TGCAGTGCTCGCCCACCGGACAGCAGCAATCAGCCCCAGCATTTT. Translating gives CSARPPDSSNQPQHF.

The J gene is TRBJ1-2, the V gene TRBV27, with TRBD1 identical over 7 bases. J lost 5 bases, V lost 2 bases, and 5 bases had no gene match. Germline V gene lookup returns CDR1 MNHEY and CDR2 SMNVEV (reference sequence). The CDR3 is 14 amino acids. CDR3 coding DNA: TGTGCCAGCAGTTTAAGGGGACAGTTTTATGGCTACACCTTC. The encoded protein is CASSLRGQFYGYTF.

The V and J genes are TRBV12-3 or TRBV12-4 and TRBJ1-2, with a tentative D call TRBD1 (6 bases). V was trimmed by 6 bases and J by 8 bases, leaving 13 bases between them. The CDR3 loop spans 12 amino acids. The CDR3 DNA reads TGTGCCAGCAGATCTACAGGGCGCGGCTACACCTTC. It specifies CASRSTGRGYTF.

The chain recombines TRBV6-1 with TRBJ2-7, with D possibly being TRBD2 (5 bases). This CDR3 region has 14 residues. CDR1 is MNHNS, CDR2 SASEGT, per germline. V gave up 3 bases and J gave up 2 bases, with 11 bases separating them. The CDR3 nucleotides are TGTGCCAGCAGTGACGGGGTAGGAGCCTACGAGCAGTACGTC. Translated, it gives CASSDGVGAYEQYV.

V gene TRBV28 combines with J gene TRBJ1-5; D uncertain. The V gene's germline CDR1 is MDHEN and CDR2 SYDVKM. V lost 6 bases, J lost 2 bases, and 11 bases lay in between. The CDR3 consists of 14 residues. Written as DNA, the CDR3 is TGTGCCAGCAGGTCGTTTAGGGGCAATCAGCCCCAGCATTTT. This translates into CASRSFRGNQPQHF.

The chain combines TRBV9 with TRBJ2-7; the match to TRBD1 covers 10 bases. Per the germline V gene, CDR1 is SGDLS and CDR2 is YYNGEE. This CDR3 contains 14 residues. V was clipped by 3 bases and J by 3 bases; unmatched bases: 3. The CDR3 DNA is TGTGCCAGCAGCGCCGGGACAGGGGTCTACGAGCAGTACGTC. It translates to CASSAGTGVYEQYV.

Many counts were recorded for this clonotype. The chain couples TRBV18 to TRBJ2-1; the match to TRBD2 covers 8 bases. The V and J ends lost 4 bases and 5 bases, in that order; junction bases with no gene match: 7. The CDR3 sequence is 15 residues long. Germline lookup yields CDR1 KGHSH and CDR2 LQKENI. The CDR3 loop reads CASSQTGGVDNEQFF. The CDR3 bases are TGTGCCAGCTCACAAACGGGAGGGGTCGACAATGAGCAGTTCTTC.

In its sample, this clonotype was seen many times. The rearrangement joins TRBV28 to TRBJ1-5; 10 bases agree with TRBD1. CDR3 length: 19 amino acids. Germline V gene sequence: CDR1 MDHEN, CDR2 SYDVKM. The V and J ends lost 3 bases and 5 bases, in that order; junction bases with no gene match: 16. CDR3 DNA: TGTGCCAGCAGTTTCGGGAGACAGGGGGCAACGTCTTTTTATCAGCCCCAGCATTTT. Its protein is CASSFGRQGATSFYQPQHF. Together with reference TRBV28 and TRBJ1-5, the CDR3 gives the full variable domain: DVKVTQSSRYLVKRTGEKVFLECVQDMDHENMFWYRQDPGLGLRLIYFSYDVKMKEKGDIPEGYSVSREKKERFSLILESASTNQTSMYLCASSFGRQGATSFYQPQHFGDGTRLSIL.

This clonotype has just one count. A clone one base away is much larger, so this may be a read error. The chain uses TRBV13 and TRBJ2-1, with D hard to call. Germline CDR1 PRHDT, CDR2 FYEKMQ (reference sequence). V was shortened by 8 bases and J by 6 bases, with 11 bases between the two germline ends. CDR3 length: 12 amino acids. The CDR3 spells CASCSMVNEQFF. For the CDR3, the DNA is TGTGCCAGCTGCTCCATGGTCAATGAGCAGTTCTTC.

This clonotype was seen more than once but under ten times. The chain combines TRBV4-1 with TRBJ2-2, with D possibly being TRBD2 (5 bases). The germline V gene has CDR1 MGHRA and CDR2 YSYEKL. Trimming stripped 3 bases from V and 0 bases from J, with 14 bases between. The CDR3 has 17 amino acids. CDR3 bases: TGCGCCAGCAGCCAGCAGGACTTGGTTGCGAACACCGGGGAGCTGTTTTTT. Its translation: CASSQQDLVANTGELFF.

The chain joins TRBV7-2 to TRBJ2-2; D is unclear. Germline CDR1 reads SGHTA; CDR2 reads FQGNSA. V was trimmed by 2 bases and J by 4 bases, leaving 8 bases between them. The CDR3 consists of 14 residues. The CDR3 DNA follows: TGTGCCAGCAGCTTATCTAGGGCCACCGGGGAGCTGTTTTTT. It codes for CASSLSRATGELFF.

Only a few counts were recorded for this clonotype. The gene calls are TRBV7-2 and TRBJ2-2; no clear D gene. This CDR3 comprises 13 residues. CDR1 is SGHTA and CDR2 is FQGNSA in the germline V gene. V dropped 3 bases and J dropped 6 bases, with 8 bases sitting between them. The CDR3 is CASSFLKPGELFF. Written as DNA, the CDR3 is TGTGCCAGCAGCTTTCTAAAACCCGGGGAGCTGTTTTTT.

Only a few counts were recorded for this clonotype. This chain connects TRBV7-2 to TRBJ1-2; 10 nucleotides align to TRBD1. V shed 0 bases and J 5 bases; nucleotides not matched to a gene: 3. Germline V gene lookup returns CDR1 SGHTA and CDR2 FQGNSA. The CDR3 spans 15 residues. The CDR3 sequence: CASSLAGTGVYGYTF. In DNA, the CDR3 is TGTGCCAGCAGCTTAGCTGGGACAGGGGTTTATGGCTACACCTTC.

This clonotype has a handful of counts. V is TRBV12-3 or TRBV12-4 and J is TRBJ2-5; 7 bases are a match to TRBD1. The trim removed 3 bases at V and 1 base at J, leaving 2 bases unmatched. The CDR3 is made up of 14 amino acids. CDR3 nucleotides: TGTGCCAGCAGTTTCGACAGGGTCCAAGAGACCCAGTACTTC. Its translation is CASSFDRVQETQYF.

V and J are TRBV2 and TRBJ2-5, with a tentative D call TRBD1 (5 bases). Germline-derived CDR1 and CDR2 are SNHLY and FYNNEI. Trimming took 1 base from V and 2 from J, leaving 8 bases between them. The CDR3 extends over 14 amino acids. The CDR3 protein is CASSEVAGQETQYF. For the CDR3, the DNA is TGTGCCAGCAGTGAAGTAGCAGGGCAAGAGACCCAGTACTTC.

This clonotype was counted a few times. The chain is built from TRBV7-8 and TRBJ1-2, with TRBD1 identical over 8 bases. Trimming cost V 4 bases and J 5 bases; bases outside gene matches: 9. The CDR3 has 15 amino acids. CDR1 and CDR2 from the germline V gene are SGHVS and FQNEAQ. In nucleotides, the CDR3 is TGTGCCAGCAGCTCCGCCGGGACAGGTCATTATGGCTACACCTTC. This codes for CASSSAGTGHYGYTF.

There are a few counts of this clonotype. This chain links TRBV12-3 or TRBV12-4 with TRBJ2-3; 10 bases match TRBD2. Trimming at V came to 4 bases and at J to 1 base, leaving 11 bases not matched to a gene. This CDR3 has 18 residues. CDR3 in DNA: TGTGCCAGCAGTTCCGGAGACTTAGCGGGGGGCCGCACAGATACGCAGTATTTT. As protein: CASSSGDLAGGRTDTQYF.

Many counts were recorded for this clonotype. The V call is TRBV4-1, the J call TRBJ2-2; TRBD1 matches 7 bases. V lost 5 bases to trimming and J lost 4 bases; unmatched junction nucleotides: 4. The CDR3 is 14 amino acids. Looked up from germline, CDR1 is MGHRA and CDR2 is YSYEKL. The CDR3 DNA is TGCGCCAGCAGCATACAGGGGCTCACCGGGGAGCTGTTTTTT. It codes for CASSIQGLTGELFF.

This clonotype was detected a few times. This sequence joins TRBV12-5 and TRBJ1-1; D is perhaps TRBD1 (5 bases). V gave up 3 bases and J gave up 2 bases, with 13 bases separating them. The CDR3 loop spans 15 amino acids. Germline-derived CDR1 and CDR2 are LGHNT and FRNRAP. The CDR3: CASGFGGRGNTEAFF. Written as DNA, the CDR3 is TGTGCTAGTGGTTTTGGGGGAAGGGGAAACACTGAAGCTTTCTTT.

This clonotype was seen repeatedly, ten times or more. The chain is built from TRBV6-2 or TRBV6-3 and TRBJ1-1; D call uncertain. The CDR3 totals 14 residues. Trimming cost V 5 bases and J 7 bases, with 17 bases left between them. The germline CDR1 and CDR2 sequences are MNHEY and SVGEGT. The CDR3, as DNA: TGTGCCAGCAGTACCCGGACGGAGTCCCTTGAAGCTTTCTTT. This gives the protein CASSTRTESLEAFF.

This chain links TRBV7-2 with TRBJ2-1; D tentatively reads TRBD1 or TRBD2 (5 bases each). The V gene lost 3 bases and the J gene lost 4 bases, with 22 bases spanning the gap. Germline V gene sequence: CDR1 SGHTA, CDR2 FQGNSA. This CDR3 spans 18 amino acids. This chain's CDR3 is CASSFPLRRTGPYNEQFF. The CDR3, as DNA: TGTGCCAGCAGCTTTCCACTCCGCCGAACGGGGCCATACAATGAGCAGTTCTTC. The variable domain in full, with the rest retrieved from reference TRBV7-2 and TRBJ2-1, is GAGVSQSPSNKVTEKGKDVELRCDPISGHTALYWYRQSLGQGLEFLIYFQGNSAPDKSGLPSDRFSAERTGGSVSTLTIQRTQQEDSAVYLCASSFPLRRTGPYNEQFFGPGTRLTVL.

The genes are TRBV5-1 and TRBJ2-7; either TRBD1 or TRBD2 may fit D (5 bases each). The CDR3 consists of 16 residues. Trimming took 4 bases from V and 0 from J, leaving 17 bases between them. The germline V gene encodes CDR1 SGHRS and CDR2 YFSETQ. The CDR3 coding sequence is TGCGCCAGCAGCGGGGCAGAAACGGGATACTCCTACGAGCAGTACTTC. Amino acid sequence: CASSGAETGYSYEQYF.

In its sample, this clonotype was seen a few times. The chain employs TRBV5-4 and TRBJ2-2; 9 bases are a match to TRBD2. CDR3 size: 15 residues. CDR1 and CDR2 from the germline V gene are SGHNT and YYREEE (reference sequence). J lost 7 bases, V lost 4 bases, and 8 bases had no gene match. CDR3 region: CASSQAGGFGGELFF. CDR3 bases: TGTGCCAGCAGCCAAGCGGGGGGTTTTGGCGGGGAGCTGTTTTTT.

This clonotype was picked up many times. The chain couples TRBV4-2 to TRBJ2-2; 8 positions match TRBD2. The CDR3 consists of 17 residues. Germline assignment: CDR1 LGHNA and CDR2 YNFKEQ. After removal of 0 bases from V and 8 bases from J, the junction contained 11 bases not matched to a gene. This chain's CDR3 is CASSQDLVRGERGELFF. The CDR3 bases are TGTGCCAGCAGCCAAGATCTGGTGCGGGGGGAACGTGGGGAGCTGTTTTTT.